One sample yielded the 17 T cell receptor beta chains listed below, sequenced in a study of cytomegalovirus exposure and HLA in healthy donors. The PCR employed 60 Vbeta primers together with 13 Jbeta primers. The method was immunoSEQ multiplex PCR; TCRdb's version includes in-frame clones alone and lacks a portion of them. The profile covers around 120,000 clones, with 70% to 80% appearing a single time and about 15% taken by the ten largest. The sequencing sample was made of PBMCs. These receptors all come from a man in his fifties or sixties in good health and CMV-seropositive.

The chain links TRBV7-2 to TRBJ1-1; 7 bases map to TRBD1. CDR1 is SGHTA and CDR2 is FQGNSA in the germline V gene. The V segment lost 5 bases and the J segment 7 bases; nucleotides outside the gene matches: 13. The CDR3 runs 15 residues. CDR3 coding DNA: TGTGCCAGCAGCCCCCTAACAGGGGCCGCCAGTGAAGCTTTCTTT. This sequence encodes CASSPLTGAASEAFF.

The chain links TRBV6-5 to TRBJ1-5; the D gene is possibly TRBD1 (5 bases). The V gene lost 5 bases and the J gene lost 5 bases, with 16 bases spanning the gap. The V gene's germline CDR1 is MNHEY and CDR2 SVGAGI. This CDR3 has 15 residues. In DNA form, the CDR3 reads TGTGCCAGCAGTGTGGACACCCACCGGGATCAGCCCCAGCATTTT. Residues: CASSVDTHRDQPQHF.

This sequence joins TRBV5-1 and TRBJ2-7; D not certain. The germline CDR1 and CDR2 sequences are SGHRS and YFSETQ. This CDR3 region has 12 residues. V lost 0 bases and J lost 6, with 7 bases in between. Here the CDR3 reads CASSLVDGEQYF. The CDR3 DNA is TGCGCCAGCAGCTTGGTAGATGGCGAGCAGTACTTC.

This rearrangement joins TRBV5-6 to TRBJ2-3; a possible D gene is TRBD1 (6 bases). From germline, CDR1 is SGHDT and CDR2 YYEEEE. This CDR3 contains 14 residues. Trimming stripped 1 base from V and 3 bases from J, with 9 bases between. For the CDR3, the DNA is TGTGCCAGCAGCTTGTTCCAGGGGACAGATACGCAGTATTTT. Amino acid sequence: CASSLFQGTDTQYF.

The chain joins TRBV19 to TRBJ2-5; D might be TRBD1 (5 bases). Germline assignment: CDR1 LNHDA and CDR2 SQIVND (reference sequence). The CDR3 runs 15 residues. V lost 5 bases and J 1 base, leaving 14 bases between the germline ends. The CDR3 DNA sequence: TGTGCCAGTAGTCCCTGGGGCAGGTCCCAAGAGACCCAGTACTTC. Residues: CASSPWGRSQETQYF.

This clone came up once. The rearrangement links TRBV5-1 to TRBJ2-3; 7 bases agree with TRBD1. V trimming: 0 bases; J trimming: 6 bases; junction bases outside the gene matches: 4. This CDR3 is 14 amino acids long. Per the germline V gene, CDR1 is SGHRS and CDR2 is YFSETQ. CDR3 nucleotides: TGCGCCAGCAGCTTGGGACAGGGCTTTGATACGCAGTATTTT. It translates to CASSLGQGFDTQYF.

With regard to this clone: One junction end disagrees with the germline gene, perhaps due to a read error. The chain has TRBV7-9 and TRBJ2-7; a possible D gene is TRBD2 (5 bases). Looked up from germline, CDR1 is SEHNR and CDR2 is FQNEAQ (reference sequence). The CDR3 totals 11 residues. The chain's CDR3 is CSSSSGYEQYF. In DNA form, the CDR3 reads TGTTCCAGCAGCTCGGGGTACGAGCAGTACTTC.

This clone showed up just once. The gene calls are TRBV7-2 and TRBJ2-1; perhaps TRBD1 as D (5 bases). Trimming cost V 1 base and J 9 bases, with 16 bases left between them. The CDR3 is 15 residues long. CDR1 and CDR2 from the germline V gene are SGHTA and FQGNSA. The CDR3: CASSLVSQAYGEQFF. CDR3 sequence (DNA): TGTGCCAGCAGCTTAGTCTCACAGGCTTACGGTGAGCAGTTCTTC.

V usage is TRBV19 and J usage is TRBJ2-7; D remains unclear. The germline V and J ends were trimmed by 2 bases and 7 bases, with 9 bases remaining between them. This CDR3 contains 12 residues. In germline, CDR1 is LNHDA, CDR2 SQIVND (reference sequence). The CDR3 bases are TGTGCCAGTAGTATACCGGGTGGGGAGCAGTACTTC. Its translation: CASSIPGGEQYF.

The V and J genes are TRBV27 and TRBJ1-6; D not resolved. Germline CDR1 and CDR2: MNHEY and SMNVEV (reference sequence). V lost 3 bases, J lost 7 bases, and 10 bases lay in between. This CDR3 comprises 14 residues. CDR3 in DNA: TGTGCCAGCAGTTTCGGACTGATGAATTCACCCCTCCACTTT. Its protein product is CASSFGLMNSPLHF.

The chain couples TRBV7-6 to TRBJ1-5; 7 positions agree with TRBD1. The germline gives CDR1 SGHVS, CDR2 FNYEAQ. CDR3 length equals 17 residues. V trimming: 1 base; J trimming: 2 bases; junction bases outside the gene matches: 8. This chain's CDR3 is CASSLGRQGVGNQPQHF. In DNA, the CDR3 is TGTGCCAGCAGCTTAGGGAGACAGGGAGTCGGCAATCAGCCCCAGCATTTT.

The rearrangement uses TRBV25-1 and TRBJ1-2; unclear D gene. The germline CDR1 and CDR2 sequences are MGHDK and SYGVNS. The CDR3 extends over 12 amino acids. V lost 2 bases to trimming and J lost 5 bases, with 6 bases between them. Here the CDR3 reads CASSEQRYGYTF. The CDR3 nucleotides read TGTGCCAGCAGTGAACAGCGGTATGGCTACACCTTC.

The V gene is TRBV2, the J gene TRBJ2-7; TRBD2 agrees at 8 bases. The CDR3 is made up of 13 amino acids. Germline V CDR1 and CDR2: SNHLY, FYNNEI. The ends lost 7 bases at V and 3 bases at J; junction bases unmatched: 5. The CDR3 reads CASTGSGNYEQYF. DNA of the CDR3: TGTGCCAGCACGGGTAGCGGGAACTACGAGCAGTACTTC.

DNA of the CDR3: TGTGCCAGCAGCTTAGCCGACCTAGGCCCCTACGAGCAGTACTTC. Protein product: CASSLADLGPYEQYF. The chain carries TRBV7-9 and TRBJ2-7, with no clear D. V shed 0 bases and J shed 2 bases, with 11 bases lying between them. Germline-derived CDR1 and CDR2 are SEHNR and FQNEAQ (reference sequence). The CDR3 spans 15 residues.

About this clone: The identical CDR3 is also encoded by other nucleotide sequences in the sample. The chain carries TRBV7-2 and TRBJ2-1; 14 bases map to TRBD2. CDR1 SGHTA and CDR2 FQGNSA come from the germline V gene. V dropped 2 bases and J dropped 15; count of bases not matched to a gene: 9. This CDR3 comprises 15 residues. CDR3 amino acids: CASSLSGTSGGVAFF. The CDR3 DNA sequence: TGTGCCAGCAGCTTATCCGGGACTAGCGGGGGTGTAGCGTTCTTC.

The chain is built from TRBV18 and TRBJ2-7, with D perhaps TRBD1 (5 bases). V gave up 4 bases and J gave up 5 bases, with 12 bases separating them. Looked up from germline, CDR1 is KGHSH and CDR2 is LQKENI. This CDR3 is 13 amino acids long. CDR3 protein: CASSQRTRDEQYF. CDR3 DNA sequence: TGTGCCAGCTCACAGAGGACAAGGGACGAGCAGTACTTC.

This clone has only one observation. The V gene is TRBV29-1, the J gene TRBJ2-7; 7 positions match TRBD1. The germline V gene has CDR1 SQVTM and CDR2 ANQGSEA. V shed 5 bases, J shed 4 bases, and the junction held 11 bases outside the gene matches. This CDR3 contains 14 residues. The CDR3 nucleotides read TGCAGCGTTCTTCCGGGACAGTCCAGTTACGAGCAGTACTTC. It encodes CSVLPGQSSYEQYF.